This T cell receptor (beta chain) was documented in a study of OX40 agonist ivuxolimab in advanced cancers. Regarding the study in general: Ivuxolimab was a fully human IgG2 agonistic monoclonal antibody targeting the costimulatory receptor OX40 (CD134). Intravenous ivuxolimab was administered to patients every 2 weeks at six dose levels: 0.01, 0.1, 0.3, 1.5, 3 and 10 mg/kg. Among the 52 dose-escalation patients, about 19 had hepatocellular carcinoma, approximately 15 melanoma, 9 renal cell carcinoma and 9 head and neck cancer. In the dose-escalation cohort, more than 75% of patients were male, and the mean age was approximately 55 years, with a range of about 20 to 90. Patients were allowed to have had prior anti-PD-1, anti-PD-L1 or anti-CTLA-4 therapy, and less than 45% of the dose-escalation patients had previously received checkpoint inhibitors. Partial responses were achieved by three dose-escalation patients, of whom one had hepatocellular carcinoma and two had cutaneous melanoma. The point of sequencing TCRbeta in the periphery was to test whether ivuxolimab changed TCR sequence diversity and drove clonal T-cell expansion. The paper describes the monotherapy dose-escalation part (N of about 50 patients) of the phase I trial of ivuxolimab.

Results and caveats for the whole study, not just this receptor: After ivuxolimab, more expanded clones were found on average in CD8+ T cells than in CD4+ T cells. The antigen specificity of the clonally expanded peripheral T cells was not determined. Low levels of normalized T-cell clonal expansion were also seen in some patients who did not respond. At doses of 0.1 to 3.0 mg/kg, clonal expansion of both CD4+ and CD8+ blood T cells was observed from baseline to week 6. Partial responders in the 0.1-3.0 mg/kg groups had among the lowest normalized peripheral clonal expansion, especially among CD8+ T cells.

Genomic DNA was extracted from sorted cells for sequencing of the TCRbeta CDR3 region. The immunoSEQ Assay was used for sequencing of TCRbeta CDR3 regions. TCRdb retrieved this table from immuneACCESS and kept in-frame rearrangements only. Not all clones are present; in checked studies, unresolved V genes account for under half, and no reason is known for the remainder. The sample table holds roughly 20,000 clones, of which roughly 80% were seen once. Roughly 29% of the sample is held by the ten biggest clonotypes. Details on this clone: Its antigen target is currently unknown. No base quality information exists; no much larger clone differs at one position.

V lost 0 bases and J lost 4 bases, and the count of bases not matched to a germline gene is 1. The CDR3 measures 14 amino acids from cysteine to phenylalanine. The only DNA kept is the CDR3, 42 bases in frame from the first base. Looking up the germline V gene yields CDR1 SGHAT and CDR2 FQNNGV. The trial excluded patients who had a history of autoimmune disease or were on systemic immunosuppression. Peripheral blood for TCR sequencing was collected from all dose cohorts at baseline, on cycle 4 day 1, and on cycle 7 day 1. Samples came from an open-label, multicenter, first-in-human phase I dose-escalation trial of ivuxolimab. Adults with locally advanced or metastatic melanoma, renal cell carcinoma, hepatocellular carcinoma or head and neck squamous cell carcinoma were enrolled in the trial. CD4+ and CD8+ T cells were sorted separately from peripheral blood before TCR sequencing.

The sample here was CD4+ or CD8+ T cells sorted from blood, taken in a trial of the OX40 agonist ivuxolimab. The chain is encoded by TRBV11-2 joined to TRBJ2-3, with TRBD1 identical over 7 junction bases. This clonotype originated in an adult with an advanced solid tumor such as melanoma, head and neck, liver or kidney cancer. The CDR3 is CASSLEGGADTQYF. Here is the DNA: TGTGCCAGCAGCTTAGAAGGGGGCGCAGATACGCAGTATTTT.